This T cell receptor (beta chain) was observed in a study of CD8 T cells in Susac syndrome. About 0.5 to 1 ug RNA was reverse transcribed with random hexamers. TCR beta CDR3 was amplified by immunoSEQ covering 54 Vbeta and 13 Jbeta. TCRdb itself ran the immunoSEQ multiplex PCR reads through MiXCR, one entry per CDR3 protein. Of 150,000 to 200,000 distinct CDR3 sequences in the sample, under 97% are singletons; the top ten hold approximately 0.09%. Multiple sclerosis controls were treatment-naive patients with stable or active relapsing-remitting disease. Negative isolation yielded CD4+ and CD8+ T cells, and FACS enriched TEMRA cells. The ends lost 0 bases at V and 8 bases at J; junction bases unmatched: 9. Germline V gene sequence: CDR1 GTSNPN, CDR2 SVGIG (reference sequence). The CDR3 extends over 15 amino acids. In this sample, this clonotype turned up once.

This clonotype originated in a human donor with multiple sclerosis. Material: CD4+ T cells from PBMCs. The rearrangement links TRBV30 to TRBJ1-4; 7 bases fit TRBD1. CDR3 DNA sequence: TGTGCCTGGAGTGTTACACAGGGGCAGGCGGAAAAACTGTTTTTT. This sequence encodes CAWSVTQGQAEKLFF. The whole variable domain, remainder taken from reference TRBV30 and TRBJ1-4, is SQTIHQWPATLVQPVGSPLSLECTVEGTSNPNLYWYRQAAGRGLQLLFYSVGIGQISSEVPQNLSASRPQDRQFILSSKKLLLSDSGFYLCAWSVTQGQAEKLFFGSGTQLSVL.